Listed here is a single T cell receptor beta chain. This CDR3 has 15 amino acids. Trimming took 2 bases from V and 2 from J, leaving 12 bases between them. CDR1 and CDR2 from the germline V gene are SEHNR and FQNEAQ (reference sequence). Sequencing used immunoSEQ multiplex PCR; TCRdb keeps in-frame clones, though not all of them. The sample lists approximately 61,000 clones; under 85% were seen once. The data stem from a study of blood T cell repertoires in COVID-19. The TCR sequence derives from a woman in her seventies with acute or convalescent COVID-19. The chain carries TRBV7-9 and TRBJ1-1; no clear D. Material: peripheral blood. CDR3 bases: TGTGCCAGCAGCTTACGGTCGGGAGTAAACACTGAAGCTTTCTTT. Residues: CASSLRSGVNTEAFF.